A single sample gave rise to the 6 T cell receptor beta chains below, sequenced in a study of neurological immune-mediated disorders. TCRdb reprocessed the 5' RACE reads with MiXCR, giving one entry per CDR3 protein. This sample has fewer than 90,000 distinct CDR3 sequences; 10% occur once, and the top ten carry 8.5% to 10%. Noted time point: longitudinal time-point 1 (baseline). The material sequenced was PBMCs. The receptors stem from a man younger than 45 in good health.

CDR3 loop: CASSEPTGGEQYF. The CDR3 DNA is TGTGCCAGCAGTGAACCGACAGGGGGCGAGCAGTACTTC. This chain links TRBV6-1 with TRBJ2-7; 9 bases align to TRBD1. The V gene's germline CDR1 is MNHNS and CDR2 SASEGT. J lost 6 bases, V lost 2 bases, and 2 bases had no gene match. The CDR3 loop spans 13 amino acids.

This clonotype was seen many times. V and J are TRBV5-5 and TRBJ2-7; 9 nucleotides agree with TRBD1. The length of the CDR3 is 14 residues. CDR1 is SGHKS, CDR2 YYEKEE, per germline (reference sequence). The trim removed 2 bases at V and 4 bases at J, leaving 4 bases unmatched. The CDR3 here is CASSFDRGFYEQYF. In nucleotides, the CDR3 is TGTGCCAGCAGCTTCGACAGGGGGTTTTACGAGCAGTACTTC.

This clonotype has ten or more counts. J is TRBJ1-2 and V is TRBV10-3; possible D gene TRBD1, 5 bases. Germline CDR1 is ENHRY and CDR2 is SYGVKD. V was pared by 4 bases and J by 4 bases, with 10 bases between. This CDR3 comprises 13 residues. CDR3: CAISGGRGYGYTF. Here the CDR3 DNA reads TGTGCCATCAGTGGGGGACGGGGCTATGGCTACACCTTC.

This clonotype was seen ten or more times. V usage is TRBV6-1 and J usage is TRBJ2-3; maybe TRBD2 (6 bases). CDR1 is MNHNS, CDR2 SASEGT, per germline. V lost 1 base, J lost 4 bases, and 12 bases lay in between. This CDR3 has 15 residues. CDR3 DNA sequence: TGTGCCAGCAGTGAAGTCGAGCGGGCCTCAGATACGCAGTATTTT. Protein sequence: CASSEVERASDTQYF.

In its sample, this clonotype was seen many times. The rearrangement uses TRBV24-1 and TRBJ1-1; tentatively, D is TRBD1 (5 bases). Per germline, CDR1 KGHDR and CDR2 SFDVKD. Trimming took off 2 bases at V and 1 base at J, with 22 bases between the two ends. The CDR3 runs to 19 residues. The CDR3 sequence: CATSDSPAGPLLRNTEAFF. As DNA, the CDR3 is TGTGCCACCAGTGATTCACCAGCGGGACCCCTACTGAGGAACACTGAAGCTTTCTTT.

This clonotype appeared many times. The chain recombines TRBV5-1 with TRBJ2-3; 7 bases agree with TRBD1. J lost 5 bases, V lost 3 bases, and 3 bases had no gene match. CDR3 size: 13 residues. CDR1 is SGHRS and CDR2 is YFSETQ in the germline V gene. CDR3 loop: CASSYTGVDTQYF. The CDR3 region has the DNA TGCGCCAGCAGCTATACAGGGGTAGATACGCAGTATTTT.